This TCR beta chain was captured in a study of memory CD4+ T cells and cytomegalovirus serostatus. Using immunoSEQ multiplex PCR, the repertoire was profiled, and TCRdb retains in-frame clones only, with some absent. In the table there are just over 25,000 clones, 60% to 80% of which are singletons. The sort gate was single viable CD3+CD4+CD8-CD45RO+ cells for memory CD4+ T cells. Germline V lookup: CDR1 GTSNPN, CDR2 SVGIG (reference sequence). The V end lost 3 bases, the J end lost 2 bases, and 15 bases lay between the germline ends. This CDR3 region has 15 residues. The genes are TRBV30 and TRBJ2-3; D perhaps matches TRBD2 (6 bases). This receptor was identified in an adult in good health and CMV-seronegative. The sequenced sample was memory CD4+ T cells from blood. The CDR3, as DNA: TGTGCCTGGAGGGTCATGGGGGGACCCACAGATACGCAGTATTTT. Its translation is CAWRVMGGPTDTQYF.